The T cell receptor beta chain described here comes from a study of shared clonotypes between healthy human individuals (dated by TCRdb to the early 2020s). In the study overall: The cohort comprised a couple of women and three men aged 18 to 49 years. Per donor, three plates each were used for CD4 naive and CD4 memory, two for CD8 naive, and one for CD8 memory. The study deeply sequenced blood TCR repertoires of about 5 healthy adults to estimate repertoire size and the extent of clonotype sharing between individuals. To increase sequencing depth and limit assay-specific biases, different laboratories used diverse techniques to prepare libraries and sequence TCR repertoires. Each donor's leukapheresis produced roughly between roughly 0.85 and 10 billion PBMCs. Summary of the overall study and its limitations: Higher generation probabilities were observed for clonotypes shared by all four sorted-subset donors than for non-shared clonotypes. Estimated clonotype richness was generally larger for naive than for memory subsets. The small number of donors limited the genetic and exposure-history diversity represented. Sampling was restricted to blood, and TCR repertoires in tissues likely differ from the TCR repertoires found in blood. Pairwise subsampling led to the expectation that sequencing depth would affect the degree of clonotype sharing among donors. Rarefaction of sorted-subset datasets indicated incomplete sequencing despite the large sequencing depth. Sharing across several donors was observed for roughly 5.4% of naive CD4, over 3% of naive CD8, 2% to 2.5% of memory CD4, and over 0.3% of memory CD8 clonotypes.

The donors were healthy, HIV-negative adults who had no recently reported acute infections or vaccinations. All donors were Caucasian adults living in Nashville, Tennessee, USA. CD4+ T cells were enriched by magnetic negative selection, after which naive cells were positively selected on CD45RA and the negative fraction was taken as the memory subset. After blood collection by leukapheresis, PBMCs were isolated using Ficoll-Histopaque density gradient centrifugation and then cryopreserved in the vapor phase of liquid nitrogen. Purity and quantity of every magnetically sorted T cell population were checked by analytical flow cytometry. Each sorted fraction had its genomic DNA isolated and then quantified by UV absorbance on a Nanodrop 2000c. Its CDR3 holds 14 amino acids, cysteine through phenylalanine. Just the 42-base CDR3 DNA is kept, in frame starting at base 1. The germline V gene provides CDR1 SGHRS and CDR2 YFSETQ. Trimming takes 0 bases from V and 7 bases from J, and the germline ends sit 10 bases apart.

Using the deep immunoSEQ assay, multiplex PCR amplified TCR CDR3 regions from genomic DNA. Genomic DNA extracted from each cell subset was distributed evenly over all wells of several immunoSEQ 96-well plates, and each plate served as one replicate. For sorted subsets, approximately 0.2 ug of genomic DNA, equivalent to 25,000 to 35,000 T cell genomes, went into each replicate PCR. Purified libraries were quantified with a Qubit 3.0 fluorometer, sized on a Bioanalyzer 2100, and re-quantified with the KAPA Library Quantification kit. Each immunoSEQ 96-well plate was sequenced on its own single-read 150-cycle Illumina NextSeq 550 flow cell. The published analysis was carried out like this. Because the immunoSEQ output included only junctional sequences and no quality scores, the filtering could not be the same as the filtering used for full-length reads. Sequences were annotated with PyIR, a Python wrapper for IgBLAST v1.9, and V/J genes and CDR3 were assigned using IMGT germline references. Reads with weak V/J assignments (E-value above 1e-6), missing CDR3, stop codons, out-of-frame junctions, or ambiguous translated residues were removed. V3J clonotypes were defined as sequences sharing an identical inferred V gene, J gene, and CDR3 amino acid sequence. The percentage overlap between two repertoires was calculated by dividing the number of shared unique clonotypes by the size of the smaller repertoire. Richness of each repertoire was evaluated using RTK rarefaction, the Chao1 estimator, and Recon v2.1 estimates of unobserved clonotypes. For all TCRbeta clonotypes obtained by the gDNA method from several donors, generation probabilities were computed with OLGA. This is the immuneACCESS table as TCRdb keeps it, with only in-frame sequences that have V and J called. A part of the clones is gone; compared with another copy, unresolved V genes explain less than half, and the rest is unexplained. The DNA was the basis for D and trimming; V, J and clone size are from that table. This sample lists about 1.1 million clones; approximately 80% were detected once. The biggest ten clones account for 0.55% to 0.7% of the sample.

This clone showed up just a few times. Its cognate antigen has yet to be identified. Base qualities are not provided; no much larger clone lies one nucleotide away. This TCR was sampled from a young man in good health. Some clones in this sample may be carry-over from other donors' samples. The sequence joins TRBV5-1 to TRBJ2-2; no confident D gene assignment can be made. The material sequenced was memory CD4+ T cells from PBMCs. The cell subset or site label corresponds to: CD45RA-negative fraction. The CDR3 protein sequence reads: CASSLEGPVGELFF. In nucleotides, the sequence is TGCGCCAGCAGCTTGGAAGGGCCGGTCGGGGAGCTGTTTTTT.